The clone carrying this T cell receptor (gamma chain) was picked up many times. The data stem from a study of γδ T cells in repeated Plasmodium falciparum infection. TCRdb reanalysed the multiplex PCR reads with CATT. The sample has 13,000 to 15,000 gamma-chain clones, about 1.5% seen once. The clonotype originates from a pool of human donors (malaria-infected and uninfected, not separated). Specimen: gamma-delta T cells from blood.

CDR3 sequence (DNA): TGTGCCTTGTGGGTGTATGTCCAAGAGTTGGGCAAAAAAATCAAGGTATTT. This gives the protein CALWVYVQELGKKIKVF. The rearrangement joins TRGV9 to TRGJP. The germline V gene encodes CDR1 GITISATS and CDR2 ISYDGTV (reference sequence). There are 17 residues in the CDR3. The V segment lost 5 bases and the J segment 4 bases; nucleotides outside the gene matches: 8.